This entry is about one T cell receptor (beta chain). The sample belongs to a study of molecular identifiers for immune sequencing clone quantification. TCRdb called the PCR reads again in MiXCR, with one record for every CDR3 protein. This table has about 640,000 distinct CDR3 sequences, less than 20% appearing once. CDR1 is SGHAT, CDR2 FQNNGV, per germline. Between the trimmed V and J ends, which lost 0 bases and 6 bases, there was a span of 11 bases. This CDR3 is built from 15 residues. The receptor's source is a human donor in good health. Some libraries in this study had Jurkat cell RNA spiked in. V and J are TRBV11-2 and TRBJ2-2; a weak D match, TRBD2 (5 bases). Input material: naive CD8+ T cells from blood, with Jurkat cell RNA spiked in. This sample's subset: FACS-sorted CD8+CD4-CCR7+CD45RA+ naive T cells. CDR3 in amino acids: CASSLEVRVAGELFF. CDR3 DNA sequence: TGTGCCAGCAGCTTAGAGGTGCGGGTGGCCGGGGAGCTGTTTTTT.